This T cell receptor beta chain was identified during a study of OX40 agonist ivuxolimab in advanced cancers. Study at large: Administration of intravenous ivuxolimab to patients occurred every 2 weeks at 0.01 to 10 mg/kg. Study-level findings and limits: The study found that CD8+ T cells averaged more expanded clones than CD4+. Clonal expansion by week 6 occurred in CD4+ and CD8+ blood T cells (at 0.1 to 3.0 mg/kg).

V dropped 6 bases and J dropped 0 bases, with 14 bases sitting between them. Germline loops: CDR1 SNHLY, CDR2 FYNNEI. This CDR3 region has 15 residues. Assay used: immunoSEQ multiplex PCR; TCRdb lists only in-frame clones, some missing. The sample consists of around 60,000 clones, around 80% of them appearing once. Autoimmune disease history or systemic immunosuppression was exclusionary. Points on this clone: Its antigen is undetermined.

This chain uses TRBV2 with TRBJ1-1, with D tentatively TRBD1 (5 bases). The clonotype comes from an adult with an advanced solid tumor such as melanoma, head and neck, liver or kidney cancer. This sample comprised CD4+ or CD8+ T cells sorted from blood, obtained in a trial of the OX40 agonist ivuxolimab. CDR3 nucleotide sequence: TGTGCCAGCAGGGACCGGGACGGCTTGAACACTGAAGCTTTCTTT. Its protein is CASRDRDGLNTEAFF.